Included here is one T cell receptor beta chain sequence, with context. The CDR3 runs to 14 residues. The germline V gene encodes CDR1 SGDLS and CDR2 YYNGEE. Germline trimming cut 4 bases from V and 5 bases from J; bases unmatched to any gene: 8. This entry belongs to a study of cytomegalovirus exposure and HLA in healthy donors. The method was immunoSEQ multiplex PCR; TCRdb's version includes in-frame clones alone and lacks a portion of them. Found here are approximately 150,000 clones, approximately 86% of them singletons; the top ten hold 2.7%. Sequencing input: PBMCs. The receptor's source is a man aged 18 to 29 in good health and CMV-seropositive. The chain joins TRBV9 to TRBJ2-5; 7 nucleotides match TRBD2. The DNA for the CDR3 is TGTGCCAGCAGCCCTAGCGGAGCGGCTGAGACCCAGTACTTC. This encodes CASSPSGAAETQYF.